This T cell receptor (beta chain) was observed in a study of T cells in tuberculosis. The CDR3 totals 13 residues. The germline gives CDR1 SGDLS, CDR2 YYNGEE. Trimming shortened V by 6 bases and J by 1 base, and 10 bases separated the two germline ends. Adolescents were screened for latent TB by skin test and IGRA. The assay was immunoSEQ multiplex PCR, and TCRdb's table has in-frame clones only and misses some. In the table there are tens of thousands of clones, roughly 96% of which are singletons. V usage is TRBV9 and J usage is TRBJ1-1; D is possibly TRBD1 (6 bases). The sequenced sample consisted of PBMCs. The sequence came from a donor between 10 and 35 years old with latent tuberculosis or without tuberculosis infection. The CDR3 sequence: CASNGQPNTEAFF. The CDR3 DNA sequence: TGTGCCAGCAACGGACAGCCGAACACTGAAGCTTTCTTT.